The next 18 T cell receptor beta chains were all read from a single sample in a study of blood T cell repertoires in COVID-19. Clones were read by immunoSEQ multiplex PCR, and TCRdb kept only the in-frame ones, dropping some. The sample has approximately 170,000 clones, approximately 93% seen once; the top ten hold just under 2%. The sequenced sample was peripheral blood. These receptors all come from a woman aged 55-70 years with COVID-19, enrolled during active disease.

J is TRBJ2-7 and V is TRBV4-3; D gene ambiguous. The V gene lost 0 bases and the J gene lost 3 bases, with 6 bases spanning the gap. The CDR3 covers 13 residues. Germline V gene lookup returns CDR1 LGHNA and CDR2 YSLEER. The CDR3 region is CASSQEIFYEQYF. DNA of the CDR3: TGCGCCAGCAGCCAAGAAATCTTCTACGAGCAGTACTTC.

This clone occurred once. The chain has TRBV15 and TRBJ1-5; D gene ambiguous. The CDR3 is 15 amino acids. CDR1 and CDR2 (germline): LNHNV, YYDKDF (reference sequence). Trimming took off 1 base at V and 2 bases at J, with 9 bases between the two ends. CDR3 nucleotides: TGTGCCACCAGCAGAGGAGTCATGGGCAATCAGCCCCAGCATTTT. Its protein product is CATSRGVMGNQPQHF.

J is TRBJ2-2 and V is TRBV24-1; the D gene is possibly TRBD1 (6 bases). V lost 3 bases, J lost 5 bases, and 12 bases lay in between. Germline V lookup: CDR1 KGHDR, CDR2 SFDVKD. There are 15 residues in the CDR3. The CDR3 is CATSDTRGGTGELFF. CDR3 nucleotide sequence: TGTGCCACCAGTGATACTCGAGGGGGAACCGGGGAGCTGTTTTTT.

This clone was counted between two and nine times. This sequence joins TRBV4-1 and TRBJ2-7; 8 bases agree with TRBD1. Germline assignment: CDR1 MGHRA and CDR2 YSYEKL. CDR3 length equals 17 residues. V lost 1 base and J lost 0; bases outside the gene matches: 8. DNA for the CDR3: TGCGCCAGCAGCCAAGGACTCCGGGACAGGACCTCCTACGAGCAGTACTTC. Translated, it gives CASSQGLRDRTSYEQYF.

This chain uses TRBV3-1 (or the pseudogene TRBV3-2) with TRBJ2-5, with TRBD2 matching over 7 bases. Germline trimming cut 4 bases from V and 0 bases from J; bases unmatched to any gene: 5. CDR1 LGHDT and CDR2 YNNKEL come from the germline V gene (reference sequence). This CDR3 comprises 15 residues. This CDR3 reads CASSPGGSYQETQYF. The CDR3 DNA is TGTGCCAGCAGCCCTGGCGGGAGTTACCAAGAGACCCAGTACTTC.

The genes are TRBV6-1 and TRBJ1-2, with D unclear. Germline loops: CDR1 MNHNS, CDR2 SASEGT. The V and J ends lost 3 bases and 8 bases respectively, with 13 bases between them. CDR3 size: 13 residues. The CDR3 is CASSDGLIGGYTF. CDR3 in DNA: TGTGCCAGCAGTGACGGACTGATTGGGGGCTACACCTTC.

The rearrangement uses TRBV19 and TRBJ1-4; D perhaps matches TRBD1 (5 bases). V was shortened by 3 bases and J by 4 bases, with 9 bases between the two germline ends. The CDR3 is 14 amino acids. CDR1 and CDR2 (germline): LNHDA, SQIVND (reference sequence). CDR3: CASSIDSSNEKLFF. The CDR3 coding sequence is TGTGCCAGTAGTATTGACAGTAGTAATGAAAAACTGTTTTTT. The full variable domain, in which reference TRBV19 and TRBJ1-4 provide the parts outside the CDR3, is DGGITQSPKYLFRKEGQNVTLSCEQNLNHDAMYWYRQDPGQGLRLIYYSQIVNDFQKGDIAEGYSVSREKKESFPLTVTSAQKNPTAFYLCASSIDSSNEKLFFGSGTQLSVL.

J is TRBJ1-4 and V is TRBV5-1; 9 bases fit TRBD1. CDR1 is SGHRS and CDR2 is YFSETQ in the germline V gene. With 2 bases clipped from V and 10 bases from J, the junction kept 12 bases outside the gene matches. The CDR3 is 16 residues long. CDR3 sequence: CASSFPDRGGLRKLFF. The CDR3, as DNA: TGCGCCAGCAGCTTCCCGGACAGGGGAGGGTTGCGAAAACTGTTTTTT.

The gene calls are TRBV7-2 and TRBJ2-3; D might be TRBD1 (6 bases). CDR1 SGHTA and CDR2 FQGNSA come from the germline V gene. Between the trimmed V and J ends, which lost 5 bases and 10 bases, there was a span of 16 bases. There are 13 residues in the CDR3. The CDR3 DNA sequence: TGTGCCAGCAGCGTGCACAGGGAGCCCTCGCAGTATTTT. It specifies CASSVHREPSQYF.

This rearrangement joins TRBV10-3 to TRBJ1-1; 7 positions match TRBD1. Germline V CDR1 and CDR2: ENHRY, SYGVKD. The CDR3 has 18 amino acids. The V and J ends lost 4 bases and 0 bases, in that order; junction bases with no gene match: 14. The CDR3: CAISAPRTGSEVNTEAFF. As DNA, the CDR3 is TGTGCCATCAGTGCCCCGCGGACAGGCTCGGAGGTGAACACTGAAGCTTTCTTT.

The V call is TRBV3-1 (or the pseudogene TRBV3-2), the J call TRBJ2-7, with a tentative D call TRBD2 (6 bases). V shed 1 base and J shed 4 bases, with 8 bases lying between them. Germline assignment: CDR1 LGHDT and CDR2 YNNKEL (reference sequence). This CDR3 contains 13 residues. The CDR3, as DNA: TGTGCCAGCAGCCAAGGGACTAAATACGAGCAGTACTTC. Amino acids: CASSQGTKYEQYF.

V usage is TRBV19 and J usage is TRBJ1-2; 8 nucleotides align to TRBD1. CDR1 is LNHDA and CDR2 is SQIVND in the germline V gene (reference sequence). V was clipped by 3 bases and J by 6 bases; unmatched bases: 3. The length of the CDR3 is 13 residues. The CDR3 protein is CASSIDRGDGYTF. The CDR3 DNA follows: TGTGCCAGTAGTATCGACAGGGGAGATGGCTACACCTTC.

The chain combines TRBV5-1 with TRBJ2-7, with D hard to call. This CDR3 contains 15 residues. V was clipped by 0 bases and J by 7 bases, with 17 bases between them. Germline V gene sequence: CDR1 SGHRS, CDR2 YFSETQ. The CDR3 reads CASSLDPGSRWEQYF. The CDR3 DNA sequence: TGCGCCAGCAGCTTGGATCCAGGATCAAGGTGGGAGCAGTACTTC.

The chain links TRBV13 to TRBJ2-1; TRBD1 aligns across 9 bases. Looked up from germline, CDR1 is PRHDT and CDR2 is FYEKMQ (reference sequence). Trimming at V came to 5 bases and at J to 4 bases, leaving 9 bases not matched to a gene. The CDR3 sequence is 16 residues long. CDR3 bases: TGTGCCAGCAGCGGGGACAGGGAGGGTAGTTACAATGAGCAGTTCTTC. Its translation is CASSGDREGSYNEQFF.

Here the CDR3 DNA reads TGTGCCAGCAGCTTGGATTTAGCGGGGGGGATATACGAGCAGTACTTC. This codes for CASSLDLAGGIYEQYF. The J gene is TRBJ2-7, the V gene TRBV5-4, with TRBD2 matching over 11 bases. Germline V gives CDR1 SGHNT, CDR2 YYREEE (reference sequence). J was trimmed by 4 bases and V by 0 bases; bases with no gene match: 6. CDR3 size: 16 residues. The complete variable domain, with remaining parts taken from reference TRBV5-4 and TRBJ2-7, reads ETGVTQSPTHLIKTRGQQVTLRCSSQSGHNTVSWYQQALGQGPQFIFQYYREEENGRGNFPPRFSGLQFPNYSSELNVNALELDDSALYLCASSLDLAGGIYEQYFGPGTRLTVT.

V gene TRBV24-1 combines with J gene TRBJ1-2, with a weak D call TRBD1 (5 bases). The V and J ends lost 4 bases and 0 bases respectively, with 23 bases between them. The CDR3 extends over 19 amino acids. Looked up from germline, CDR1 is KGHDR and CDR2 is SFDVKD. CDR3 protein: CATSDLGAPRQKTNYGYTF. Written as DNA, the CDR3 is TGTGCCACCAGTGACCTTGGCGCCCCTCGACAGAAAACTAACTATGGCTACACCTTC.

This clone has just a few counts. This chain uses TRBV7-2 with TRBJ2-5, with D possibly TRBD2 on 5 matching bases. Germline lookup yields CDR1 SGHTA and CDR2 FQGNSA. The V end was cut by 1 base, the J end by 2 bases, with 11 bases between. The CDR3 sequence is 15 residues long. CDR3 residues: CASSLDRGAQETQYF. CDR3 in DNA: TGTGCCAGCAGCTTAGACCGGGGAGCACAAGAGACCCAGTACTTC.

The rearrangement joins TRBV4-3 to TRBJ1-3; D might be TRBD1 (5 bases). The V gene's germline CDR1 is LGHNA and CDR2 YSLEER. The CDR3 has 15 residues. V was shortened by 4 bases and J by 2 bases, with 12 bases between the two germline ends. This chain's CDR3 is CASSPSGGAGNTIYF. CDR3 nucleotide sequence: TGCGCCAGCAGCCCCTCGGGAGGGGCTGGAAACACCATATATTTT.